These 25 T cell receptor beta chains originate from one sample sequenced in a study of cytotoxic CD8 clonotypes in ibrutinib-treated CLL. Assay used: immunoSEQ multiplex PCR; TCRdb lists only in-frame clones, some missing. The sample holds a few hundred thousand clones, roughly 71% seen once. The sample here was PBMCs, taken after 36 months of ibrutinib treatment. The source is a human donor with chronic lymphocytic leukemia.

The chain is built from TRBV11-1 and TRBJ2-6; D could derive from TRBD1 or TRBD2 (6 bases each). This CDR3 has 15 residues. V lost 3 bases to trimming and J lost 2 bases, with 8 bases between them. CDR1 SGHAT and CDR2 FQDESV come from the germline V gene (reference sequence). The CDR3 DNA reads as TGTGCCAGCAGCTTGGGGGGCCCTGGGGCCAACGTCCTGACTTTC. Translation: CASSLGGPGANVLTF.

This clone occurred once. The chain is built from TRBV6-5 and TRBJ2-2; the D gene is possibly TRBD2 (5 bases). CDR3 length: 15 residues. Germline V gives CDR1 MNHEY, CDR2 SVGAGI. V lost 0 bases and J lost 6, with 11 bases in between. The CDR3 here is CASSYSITGAGELFF. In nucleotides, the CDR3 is TGTGCCAGCAGTTACTCGATAACCGGGGCCGGGGAGCTGTTTTTT.

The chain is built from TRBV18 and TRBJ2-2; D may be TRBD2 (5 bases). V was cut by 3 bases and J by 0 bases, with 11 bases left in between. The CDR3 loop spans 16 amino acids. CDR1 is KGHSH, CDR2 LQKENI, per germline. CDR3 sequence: CASSPRAAPNTGELFF. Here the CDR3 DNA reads TGTGCCAGCTCACCTCGAGCGGCCCCGAACACCGGGGAGCTGTTTTTT.

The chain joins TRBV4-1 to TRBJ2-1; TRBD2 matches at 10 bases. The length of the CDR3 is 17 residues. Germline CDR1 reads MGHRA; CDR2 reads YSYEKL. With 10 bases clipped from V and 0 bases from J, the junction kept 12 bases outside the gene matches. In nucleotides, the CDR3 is TGCGCCACCTCGGTGGCTAGCGGGGGTAGCTCCTACAATGAGCAGTTCTTC. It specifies CATSVASGGSSYNEQFF.

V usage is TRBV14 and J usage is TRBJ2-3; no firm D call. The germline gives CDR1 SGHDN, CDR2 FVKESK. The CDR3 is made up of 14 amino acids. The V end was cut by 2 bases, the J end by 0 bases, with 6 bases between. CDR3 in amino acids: CASSQHSSTDTQYF. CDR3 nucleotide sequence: TGTGCCAGCAGCCAACATAGTAGCACAGATACGCAGTATTTT.

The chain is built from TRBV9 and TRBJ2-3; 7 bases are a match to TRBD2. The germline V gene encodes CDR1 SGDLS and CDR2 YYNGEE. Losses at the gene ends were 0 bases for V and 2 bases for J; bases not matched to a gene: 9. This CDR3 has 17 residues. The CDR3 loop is CASSVEGLAETTDTQYF. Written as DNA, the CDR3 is TGTGCCAGCAGCGTAGAGGGGCTAGCGGAGACCACAGATACGCAGTATTTT.

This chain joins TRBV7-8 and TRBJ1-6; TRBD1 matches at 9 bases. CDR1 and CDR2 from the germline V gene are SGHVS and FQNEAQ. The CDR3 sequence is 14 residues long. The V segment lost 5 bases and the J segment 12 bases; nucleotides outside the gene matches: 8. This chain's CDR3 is CASSRDRARGPLHF. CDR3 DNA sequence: TGTGCCAGCAGCAGGGACAGGGCGAGGGGACCCCTCCACTTT.

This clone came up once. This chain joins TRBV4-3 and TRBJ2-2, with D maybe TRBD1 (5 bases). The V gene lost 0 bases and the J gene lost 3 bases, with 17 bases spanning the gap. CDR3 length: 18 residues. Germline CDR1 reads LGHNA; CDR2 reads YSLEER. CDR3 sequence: CASSQEDYYRLYTGELFF. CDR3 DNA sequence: TGCGCCAGCAGCCAAGAAGATTACTACAGGTTATACACCGGGGAGCTGTTTTTT.

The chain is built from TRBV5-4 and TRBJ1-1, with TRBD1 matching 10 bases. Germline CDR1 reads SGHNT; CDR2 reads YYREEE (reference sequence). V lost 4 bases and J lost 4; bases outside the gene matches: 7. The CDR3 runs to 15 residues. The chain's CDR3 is CASSRPGQGRTEAFF. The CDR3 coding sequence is TGTGCCAGCAGCCGACCGGGACAGGGGCGCACTGAAGCTTTCTTT. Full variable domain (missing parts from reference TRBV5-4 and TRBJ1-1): ETGVTQSPTHLIKTRGQQVTLRCSSQSGHNTVSWYQQALGQGPQFIFQYYREEENGRGNFPPRFSGLQFPNYSSELNVNALELDDSALYLCASSRPGQGRTEAFFGQGTRLTVV.

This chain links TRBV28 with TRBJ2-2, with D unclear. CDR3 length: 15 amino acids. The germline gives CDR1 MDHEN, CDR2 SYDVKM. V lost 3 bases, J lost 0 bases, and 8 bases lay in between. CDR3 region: CASSLGSANTGELFF. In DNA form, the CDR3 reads TGTGCCAGCAGTTTGGGATCCGCGAACACCGGGGAGCTGTTTTTT.

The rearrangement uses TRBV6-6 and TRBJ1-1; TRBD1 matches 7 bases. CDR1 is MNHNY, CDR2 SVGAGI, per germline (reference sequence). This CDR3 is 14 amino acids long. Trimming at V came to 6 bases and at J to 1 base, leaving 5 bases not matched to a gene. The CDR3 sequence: CASRGRGSNTEAFF. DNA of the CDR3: TGTGCCAGCAGGGGCAGGGGGTCGAACACTGAAGCTTTCTTT.

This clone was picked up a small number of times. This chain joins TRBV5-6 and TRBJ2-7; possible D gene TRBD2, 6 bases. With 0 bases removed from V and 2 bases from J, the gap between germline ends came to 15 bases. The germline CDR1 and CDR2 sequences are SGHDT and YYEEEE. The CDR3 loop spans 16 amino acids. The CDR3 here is CASSLEVGDSPYEQYF. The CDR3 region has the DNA TGTGCCAGCAGCTTGGAAGTGGGGGACTCCCCCTACGAGCAGTACTTC.

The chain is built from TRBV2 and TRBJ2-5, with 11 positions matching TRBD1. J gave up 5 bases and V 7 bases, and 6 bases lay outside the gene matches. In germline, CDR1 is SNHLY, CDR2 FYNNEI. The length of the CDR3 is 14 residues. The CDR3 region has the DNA TGTGCCAGCAACGACGGACAGGGGGCTGAGACCCAGTACTTC. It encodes CASNDGQGAETQYF.

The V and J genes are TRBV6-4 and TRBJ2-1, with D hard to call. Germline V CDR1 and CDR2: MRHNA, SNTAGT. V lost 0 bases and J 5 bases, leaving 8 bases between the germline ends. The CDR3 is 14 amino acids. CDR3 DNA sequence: TGTGCCAGCAGTGACTCGAAACGGAACAATGAGCAGTTCTTC. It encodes CASSDSKRNNEQFF.

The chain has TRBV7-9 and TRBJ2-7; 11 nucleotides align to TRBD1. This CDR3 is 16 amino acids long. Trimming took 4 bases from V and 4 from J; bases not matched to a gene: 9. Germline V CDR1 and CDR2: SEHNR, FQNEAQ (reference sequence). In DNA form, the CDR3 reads TGTGCCAGCAGCTCGGGCTGGACAGGGGGCATGTACGAGCAGTACTTC. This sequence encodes CASSSGWTGGMYEQYF.

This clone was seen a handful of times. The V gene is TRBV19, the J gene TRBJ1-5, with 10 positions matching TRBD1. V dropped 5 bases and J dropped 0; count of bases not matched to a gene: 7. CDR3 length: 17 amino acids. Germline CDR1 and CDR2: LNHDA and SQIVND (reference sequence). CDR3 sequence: CASSPPGQGYSNQPQHF. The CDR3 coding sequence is TGTGCCAGTAGTCCCCCGGGACAGGGGTATAGCAATCAGCCCCAGCATTTT.

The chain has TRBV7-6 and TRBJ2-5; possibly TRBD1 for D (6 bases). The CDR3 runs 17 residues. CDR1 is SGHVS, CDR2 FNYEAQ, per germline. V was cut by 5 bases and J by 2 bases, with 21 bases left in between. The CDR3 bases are TGTGCCAGCAGCCACGGTTGGCAGGGGAGTCCACAAGAGACCCAGTACTTC. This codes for CASSHGWQGSPQETQYF.

The CDR3 DNA sequence: TGTGCCAGCAGTTCCTTGGGACAGAACTATGGCTACACCTTC. Translation gives CASSSLGQNYGYTF. The chain employs TRBV28 and TRBJ1-2, with TRBD1 matching 7 bases. The V segment lost 4 bases and the J segment 2 bases; nucleotides outside the gene matches: 4. Germline V lookup: CDR1 MDHEN, CDR2 SYDVKM. The CDR3 totals 14 residues.

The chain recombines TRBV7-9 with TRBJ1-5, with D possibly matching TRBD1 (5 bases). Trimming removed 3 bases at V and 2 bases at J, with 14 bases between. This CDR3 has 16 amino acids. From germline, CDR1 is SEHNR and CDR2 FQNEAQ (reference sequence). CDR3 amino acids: CASSLGQGGRNQPQHF. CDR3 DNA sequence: TGTGCCAGCAGCTTGGGGCAGGGCGGGCGCAATCAGCCCCAGCATTTT.

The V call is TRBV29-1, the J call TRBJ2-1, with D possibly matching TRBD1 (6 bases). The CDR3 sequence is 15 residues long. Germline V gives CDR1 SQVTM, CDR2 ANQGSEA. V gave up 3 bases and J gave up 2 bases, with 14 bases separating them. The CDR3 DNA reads TGCAGCGTTGAGGGGACAACCCCCGCCTACAATGAGCAGTTCTTC. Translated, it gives CSVEGTTPAYNEQFF.

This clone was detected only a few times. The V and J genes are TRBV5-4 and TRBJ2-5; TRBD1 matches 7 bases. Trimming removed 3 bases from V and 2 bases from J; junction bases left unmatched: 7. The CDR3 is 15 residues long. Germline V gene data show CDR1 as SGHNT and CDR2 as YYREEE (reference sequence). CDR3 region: CASSSMGQLQETQYF. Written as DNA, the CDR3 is TGTGCCAGCAGCTCGATGGGACAGTTACAAGAGACCCAGTACTTC. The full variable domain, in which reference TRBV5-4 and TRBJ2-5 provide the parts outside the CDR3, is ETGVTQSPTHLIKTRGQQVTLRCSSQSGHNTVSWYQQALGQGPQFIFQYYREEENGRGNFPPRFSGLQFPNYSSELNVNALELDDSALYLCASSSMGQLQETQYFGPGTRLLVL.

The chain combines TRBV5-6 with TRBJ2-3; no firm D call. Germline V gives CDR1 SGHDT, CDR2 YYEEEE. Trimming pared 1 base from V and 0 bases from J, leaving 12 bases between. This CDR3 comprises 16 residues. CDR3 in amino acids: CASSLWTDPSTDTQYF. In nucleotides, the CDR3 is TGTGCCAGCAGCTTGTGGACGGATCCTAGCACAGATACGCAGTATTTT.

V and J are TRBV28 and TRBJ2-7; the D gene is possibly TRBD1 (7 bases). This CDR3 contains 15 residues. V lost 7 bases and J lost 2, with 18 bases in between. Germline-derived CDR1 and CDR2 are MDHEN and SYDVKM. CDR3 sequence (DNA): TGTGCCAGCACCGGAGGGGGCGTTGTAACCTACGAGCAGTACTTC. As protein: CASTGGGVVTYEQYF.

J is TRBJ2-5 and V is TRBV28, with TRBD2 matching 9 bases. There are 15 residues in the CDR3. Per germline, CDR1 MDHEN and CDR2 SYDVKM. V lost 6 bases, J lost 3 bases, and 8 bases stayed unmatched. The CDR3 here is CASRPWRGGEETQYF. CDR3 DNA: TGTGCCAGCAGACCTTGGCGGGGGGGAGAAGAGACCCAGTACTTC.

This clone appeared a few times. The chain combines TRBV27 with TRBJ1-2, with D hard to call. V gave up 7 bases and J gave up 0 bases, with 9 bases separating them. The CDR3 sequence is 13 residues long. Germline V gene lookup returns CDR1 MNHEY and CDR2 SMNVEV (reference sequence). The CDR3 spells CASTPGANYGYTF. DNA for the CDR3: TGTGCCAGCACCCCCGGGGCTAACTATGGCTACACCTTC.